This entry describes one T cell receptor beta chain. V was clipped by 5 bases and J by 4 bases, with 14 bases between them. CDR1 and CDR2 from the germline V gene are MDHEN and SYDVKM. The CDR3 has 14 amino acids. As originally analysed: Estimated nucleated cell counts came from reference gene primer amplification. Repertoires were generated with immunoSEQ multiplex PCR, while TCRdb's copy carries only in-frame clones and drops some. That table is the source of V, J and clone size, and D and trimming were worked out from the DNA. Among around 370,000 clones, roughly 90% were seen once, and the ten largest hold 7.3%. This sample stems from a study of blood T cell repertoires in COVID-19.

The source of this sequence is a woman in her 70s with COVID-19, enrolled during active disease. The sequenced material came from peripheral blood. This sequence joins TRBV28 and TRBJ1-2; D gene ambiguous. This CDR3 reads CASSLRGLFYGYTF. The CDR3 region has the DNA TGTGCCAGCAGTCTCCGGGGTTTATTCTATGGCTACACCTTC.